This T cell receptor beta chain was identified during a study of human T cells and chemical hapten exposure. This clonotype was found a few times. Its antigen is unknown. TCRdb fed the RACE reads into MiXCR, producing one record per CDR3 protein. The repertoire holds fewer than 60,000 distinct CDR3 sequences, 9.3% seen once, with 3.5% to 5% in the top ten. Study-level results: Significantly more large CDR3 similarity clusters arose among expanded TCRs than among controls. Donors were affected by alopecia, so their immune reaction might vary from that of healthy individuals.

Time point given: patch test 1, 2 weeks after DPC sensitization. Treatment indicated: therapeutic diphenylcyclopropenone sensitization with weekly scalp DPC. Alopecia patients between 18 and 70 years old and suitable for DPC were used as donors. Germline V lookup: CDR1 SGDLS, CDR2 YYNGEE. The CDR3 covers 16 residues. V was shortened by 0 bases and J by 4 bases, with 11 bases between the two germline ends. The chain couples TRBV9 to TRBJ1-6; D call uncertain. The TCR sequence derives from a woman in her forties or fifties with alopecia areata. Some clones in this sample may be carry-over from other donors' samples. The sample here was whole blood, taken in connection with sensitization to the hapten diphenylcyclopropenone (DPC). CDR3 DNA: TGTGCCAGCAGCGTAGATCCAGCACAGTATAATTCACCCCTCCACTTT. Translated: CASSVDPAQYNSPLHF.